This T cell receptor beta chain was found in a study of T cell clonality in common variable immunodeficiency. Study-level points and caveats: Common variable immunodeficiency TCR beta sequences reportedly had fewer deletions and N-nucleotide insertions. Compared with controls, CVID subjects had fewer shared TCRbeta clones. Authors noted CVID clonality's cause needs subpopulation repertoire sequencing.

Clones were read by immunoSEQ multiplex PCR, and TCRdb kept only the in-frame ones, dropping some. The sample holds about 47,000 clones, and no clone turns up only once. This clone was counted many times. Its target is unknown. Each donor provided 5 to 8 ml of heparinized whole blood. Sequenced sample: peripheral blood mononuclear cells. The clonotype was recovered from a person aged 18 to 75 in good health.

The CDR3 DNA, read in part, is TGTGCCAGCAGTGAGCGGCCCCGGACAGGGTTCGTAGATACG. Its protein is CASSERPRTGFVDT. The whole CDR3 sequence reads CASSERPRTGFVDTQYF. The chain carries TRBV12-3 or TRBV12-4 and TRBJ2-3, with 8 bases lining up with TRBD1. The read is 3 residues too short to cover the CDR3 end, so that end is filled in from the germline J gene. The CDR3 is 17 amino acids. V lost 5 bases, J lost 5 bases, and 15 bases stayed unmatched.